Sequencing of this T cell receptor beta chain was carried out in a study of a mutant IDH1 vaccine in newly diagnosed glioma. Background on the study: In some groups vaccination began 4-6 weeks post-radiotherapy; others received it with temozolomide. Prior therapy was radiotherapy, temozolomide, or both; most received both.

Study results and caveats: Pseudoprogression apparently lacked any relation to changes in top peripheral T cell clonotypes.

Assay: immunoSEQ multiplex PCR; the TCRdb copy retains only in-frame clones and omits some. The sample yields some 80,000 clones, approximately 85% seen once. As regards this clone: No antigen is known for it.

Trimming removed 6 bases from V and 1 base from J, with 9 bases in between. The germline V gene has CDR1 LNHDA and CDR2 SQIVND (reference sequence). The CDR3 runs 13 residues. The time point: week 23, last vaccination. Vaccinated patients received 300 ug of mutant IDH1 20-mer peptide per dose, with topical imiquimod. New astrocytomas of WHO grade 3 or 4 that were IDH1-mutant and ATRX-lost were found in the donors. This clonotype was obtained from a woman between 50 and 59 years old with glioma. J is TRBJ1-2 and V is TRBV19; perhaps TRBD1 as D (5 bases). This specimen was PBMCs, taken from a glioma patient whose treatment included an IDH1 peptide vaccine. The CDR3 loop reads CASSPGFNYGYTF. As DNA, the CDR3 is TGTGCCAGTAGCCCAGGGTTTAACTATGGCTACACCTTC.